The 7 T cell receptor beta chains below all came from one sample that was sequenced in a study of spatial heterogeneity in lung cancer. TCRdb analysed the 5' RACE reads with MiXCR anew, one entry per CDR3 protein. The sample carries some 6,100 distinct CDR3 sequences, approximately 12% recorded once. As for time point: sample taken at primary tumor resection. Sequencing was performed on whole RNA extracted from tumor and nontumor lung tissue, or from frozen PBMC, and the material was left unsorted. The material sequenced was normal lung tissue next to the tumor, taken at surgery. The origin of the receptors is a male donor with early-stage non-small cell lung cancer.

The V and J genes are TRBV20-1 and TRBJ2-7, with TRBD1 identical over 8 bases. The CDR3 is 13 residues long. V shed 6 bases and J 4 bases; nucleotides not matched to a gene: 8. Per the germline V gene, CDR1 is DFQATT and CDR2 is SNEGSKA (reference sequence). The CDR3 DNA reads TGCAGTGCCACCGGACAGGGCGGGTACGAGCAGTACTTC. Translation: CSATGQGGYEQYF.

Ten or more counts support this clonotype. The rearrangement joins TRBV6-5 to TRBJ1-2, with TRBD1 matching 7 bases. CDR1 is MNHEY and CDR2 is SVGAGI in the germline V gene. V lost 6 bases and J lost 5; bases outside the gene matches: 6. This CDR3 contains 13 residues. The CDR3 spells CASSSDRKYGYTF. DNA of the CDR3: TGTGCCAGCAGCTCGGACAGGAAGTATGGCTACACCTTC.

The genes are TRBV6-2 or TRBV6-3 and TRBJ2-7; D tentatively fits TRBD1 or TRBD2 (5 bases each). Trimming removed 2 bases from V and 0 bases from J, with 8 bases in between. Germline assignment: CDR1 MNHEY and CDR2 SVGEGT. The CDR3 spans 14 residues. The CDR3 DNA follows: TGTGCCAGCAGTTACCGGGACGGCTCCTACGAGCAGTACTTC. Protein: CASSYRDGSYEQYF.

This clonotype appeared many times. DNA of the CDR3: TGCAGTGCTAGGGGGCAGGGGCGGTACGAGCAGTACTTC. Its translation: CSARGQGRYEQYF. The chain employs TRBV20-1 and TRBJ2-7; TRBD1 is a possible D gene (6 bases). With 3 bases removed from V and 4 bases from J, the gap between germline ends came to 13 bases. The CDR3 has 13 amino acids. Germline assignment: CDR1 DFQATT and CDR2 SNEGSKA (reference sequence).

This clonotype was seen many times. The chain has TRBV6-1 and TRBJ2-5; D is undetermined. The V end lost 6 bases, the J end lost 4 bases, and 18 bases lay between the germline ends. The CDR3 loop spans 15 amino acids. CDR1 and CDR2 from the germline V gene are MNHNS and SASEGT. CDR3 DNA sequence: TGTGCCAGCAGGGACCGCTTTGAGGCTACAGAGACCCAGTACTTC. Encoded protein: CASRDRFEATETQYF.

This clonotype appeared many times. The chain combines TRBV12-3 or TRBV12-4 with TRBJ2-6; D remains ambiguous. Trimming removed 4 bases at V and 1 base at J, with 2 bases between. This CDR3 comprises 13 residues. CDR3 protein: CASSSSGANVLTF. Written as DNA, the CDR3 is TGTGCCAGCAGTTCTTCTGGGGCCAACGTCCTGACTTTC.

In its sample, this clonotype was seen many times. The chain combines TRBV27 with TRBJ2-3, with 8 nucleotides matching TRBD2. The CDR3 is made up of 16 amino acids. The V segment lost 7 bases and the J segment 0 bases; nucleotides outside the gene matches: 9. Germline assignment: CDR1 MNHEY and CDR2 SMNVEV (reference sequence). The CDR3 DNA is TGTGCCAGCAACCCTAGCGGGCTGACTAGCACAGATACGCAGTATTTT. It encodes CASNPSGLTSTDTQYF.